A selection of T cell receptor beta chains follows, all from one sample in a study of blood T cell repertoires in COVID-19. Produced via immunoSEQ multiplex PCR; TCRdb's table is partial and in-frame only. The data contain about 83,000 clones, roughly 87% of them singletons. What was sequenced was peripheral blood. The source of these receptors is a woman in her 50s with active or convalescent COVID-19. Both conserved end residues are part of each CDR3. D genes are given only for firm matches. The size field is filled for only some rows; it gives once, few, many or a size class.

clone size: .; V gene: TRBV20-1; D gene: .; J gene: TRBJ1-1; CDR3 DNA: TGCAGTGTTGCGTGGAACACTGAAGCTTTCTTT; CDR3 protein: CSVAWNTEAFF
clone size: .; V gene: TRBV5-5; D gene: .; J gene: TRBJ2-7; CDR3 DNA: TGTGCCAGCAGCTTGGATCGGCAGTACTTC; CDR3 protein: CASSLDRQYF
clone size: .; V gene: TRBV7-2; D gene: .; J gene: TRBJ1-4; CDR3 DNA: TGTGCCAGCAGCTTAGACGCTGGAGGGATGGAAAAACTGTTTTTT; CDR3 protein: CASSLDAGGMEKLFF
clone size: once; V gene: TRBV25-1; D gene: TRBD1; J gene: TRBJ2-5; CDR3 DNA: TGTGCCAGCACCACCGCAGGGGGCGGTGAGACCCAGTACTTC; CDR3 protein: CASTTAGGGETQYF
clone size: .; V gene: TRBV7-6; D gene: TRBD1; J gene: TRBJ1-1; CDR3 DNA: TGTGCCAGCAGCCCAACGGACAGGGGGCGGGCTGAAGCTTTCTTT; CDR3 protein: CASSPTDRGRAEAFF
clone size: .; V gene: TRBV6-2/TRBV6-3; D gene: .; J gene: TRBJ2-5; CDR3 DNA: TGTGCCAGCAGTAAGACTACCCAAGAGACCCAGTACTTC; CDR3 protein: CASSKTTQETQYF
clone size: .; V gene: TRBV9; D gene: TRBD2; J gene: TRBJ2-3; CDR3 DNA: TGTGCCAGCAGCGTACCCAGGACTAGCGGGGACACAGATACGCAGTATTTT; CDR3 protein: CASSVPRTSGDTDTQYF
clone size: .; V gene: TRBV7-2; D gene: .; J gene: TRBJ2-7; CDR3 DNA: TGTGCCAGCAGCATGGACTGGCGAAGCGAGCAGTACTTC; CDR3 protein: CASSMDWRSEQYF
clone size: .; V gene: TRBV5-1; D gene: .; J gene: TRBJ2-1; CDR3 DNA: TGCGCCAGCAGCTTAGGGGACACAAACAATGAGCAGTTCTTC; CDR3 protein: CASSLGDTNNEQFF
clone size: .; V gene: TRBV6-4; D gene: TRBD1; J gene: TRBJ2-5; CDR3 DNA: TGTGCCAGCAGTGATAGGACAGGGTATGGTCGGGTGGAGACCCAGTACTTC; CDR3 protein: CASSDRTGYGRVETQYF
clone size: .; V gene: TRBV28; D gene: TRBD1; J gene: TRBJ1-5; CDR3 DNA: TGTGCCAGCAGAACGCCGACAGGGGGCAATCAGCCCCAGCATTTT; CDR3 protein: CASRTPTGGNQPQHF
clone size: .; V gene: TRBV9; D gene: TRBD2; J gene: TRBJ2-3; CDR3 DNA: TGTGCCAGCAGCGTAGGGAGCGGGGAGGCAGATACGCAGTATTTT; CDR3 protein: CASSVGSGEADTQYF
clone size: .; V gene: TRBV30; D gene: TRBD2; J gene: TRBJ2-5; CDR3 DNA: TGTGCCTGGAGTCGGGGAGCGGGGGGGTTTGGAGAGACCCAGTACTTC; CDR3 protein: CAWSRGAGGFGETQYF
clone size: once; V gene: TRBV4-3; D gene: .; J gene: TRBJ1-5; CDR3 DNA: TGCGCCAGCAGCCAAGATTTGGCTAGCAATCAGCCCCAGCATTTT; CDR3 protein: CASSQDLASNQPQHF
clone size: many; V gene: TRBV7-2; D gene: TRBD1; J gene: TRBJ1-5; CDR3 DNA: TGTGCCAGCAGCTTATGGGGACAGGGGTATCAGCCCCAGCATTTT; CDR3 protein: CASSLWGQGYQPQHF
clone size: .; V gene: TRBV27; D gene: .; J gene: TRBJ1-2; CDR3 DNA: TGTGCCAGCAGTGGACGCAGGGGCCCGGACTATGGCTACACCTTC; CDR3 protein: CASSGRRGPDYGYTF
clone size: .; V gene: TRBV5-4; D gene: TRBD1; J gene: TRBJ2-5; CDR3 DNA: TGTGCCAGCAGCTTGAACAGGGGTTTTCAAGAGACCCAGTACTTC; CDR3 protein: CASSLNRGFQETQYF
clone size: .; V gene: TRBV25-1; D gene: TRBD1; J gene: TRBJ2-2; CDR3 DNA: TGTGCCAGCAAGGCGGGACAGGGTAACACCGGGGAGCTGTTTTTT; CDR3 protein: CASKAGQGNTGELFF
clone size: .; V gene: TRBV7-2; D gene: TRBD1; J gene: TRBJ2-7; CDR3 DNA: TGTGCCAGCAGCGAGGGACAGGGGGGACACGAGCAGTACTTC; CDR3 protein: CASSEGQGGHEQYF
clone size: few; V gene: TRBV4-2; D gene: TRBD1; J gene: TRBJ2-5; CDR3 DNA: TGTGCCAGCAGCCAAGGTGGACAGGACCAAGAGACCCAGTACTTC; CDR3 protein: CASSQGGQDQETQYF
clone size: .; V gene: TRBV3-1/TRBV3-2; D gene: .; J gene: TRBJ1-1; CDR3 DNA: TGTGCCAGCAGCCAAGTGAGGCAGGGGTGCACTGAAGCTTTCTTT; CDR3 protein: CASSQVRQGCTEAFF
clone size: .; V gene: TRBV6-2/TRBV6-3; D gene: .; J gene: TRBJ2-1; CDR3 DNA: TGTGCCAGCAGTTACTCGTGGGAGAATGAGCAGTTCTTC; CDR3 protein: CASSYSWENEQFF
clone size: once; V gene: TRBV5-5; D gene: .; J gene: TRBJ1-5; CDR3 DNA: TGTGCCAGCAGCTTGGACAGCTATAGCAATCAGCCCCAGCATTTT; CDR3 protein: CASSLDSYSNQPQHF
clone size: .; V gene: TRBV27; D gene: .; J gene: TRBJ1-5; CDR3 DNA: TGTGCCAGCAGCTCGGGTGATCAGCCCCAGCATTTT; CDR3 protein: CASSSGDQPQHF
clone size: .; V gene: TRBV7-9; D gene: .; J gene: TRBJ1-2; CDR3 DNA: TGTGCCAGCAGCTCAGAAGTTTCTAACTATGGCTACACCTTC; CDR3 protein: CASSSEVSNYGYTF
clone size: .; V gene: TRBV6-5; D gene: .; J gene: TRBJ1-1; CDR3 DNA: TGTGCCAGCAGTTACGGGCAGTTGAACACTGAAGCTTTCTTT; CDR3 protein: CASSYGQLNTEAFF
clone size: .; V gene: TRBV7-9; D gene: .; J gene: TRBJ2-1; CDR3 DNA: TGTGCCAGCAGCGAATTTAGCGTCTCTACCAACAATGAGCAGTTCTTC; CDR3 protein: CASSEFSVSTNNEQFF
clone size: .; V gene: TRBV5-1; D gene: TRBD2; J gene: TRBJ2-3; CDR3 DNA: TGCGCCAGCAGCCCAGGACTAGCGGGAGAAGATACGCAGTATTTT; CDR3 protein: CASSPGLAGEDTQYF
clone size: medium-sized; V gene: TRBV5-1; D gene: TRBD1; J gene: TRBJ1-2; CDR3 DNA: TGCGCCAGCAGCCTAACAGGGGATTATGGCTACACCTTC; CDR3 protein: CASSLTGDYGYTF
clone size: .; V gene: TRBV5-6; D gene: .; J gene: TRBJ1-5; CDR3 DNA: TGTGCCAGCAGCTTGGAAGGGGGTGACAATCAGCCCCAGCATTTT; CDR3 protein: CASSLEGGDNQPQHF
clone size: .; V gene: TRBV28; D gene: .; J gene: TRBJ1-1; CDR3 DNA: TGTGCCAGCAGCCCCCGAGCCGTAGAAGCTTTCTTT; CDR3 protein: CASSPRAVEAFF
clone size: .; V gene: TRBV5-5; D gene: .; J gene: TRBJ2-7; CDR3 DNA: TGTGCCAGCAGCTTGTTACAGGGACCCTACCAGTACTTC; CDR3 protein: CASSLLQGPYQYF
clone size: .; V gene: TRBV5-6; D gene: TRBD2; J gene: TRBJ2-2; CDR3 DNA: TGTGCCAGCAGCTTGTGGGTGTCTAGCGGGGGGCAAGACACCGGGGAGCTGTTTTTT; CDR3 protein: CASSLWVSSGGQDTGELFF
clone size: .; V gene: TRBV30; D gene: .; J gene: TRBJ1-6; CDR3 DNA: TGTGCCTGGAGTGTAACAAGGGGGATCTCCTATAATTCACCCCTCCACTTT; CDR3 protein: CAWSVTRGISYNSPLHF
clone size: .; V gene: TRBV19; D gene: TRBD1; J gene: TRBJ1-2; CDR3 DNA: TGTGCCAGTATCCCACAGGGGACCCCTAACTATGGCTACACCTTC; CDR3 protein: CASIPQGTPNYGYTF
clone size: .; V gene: TRBV9; D gene: TRBD1; J gene: TRBJ2-2; CDR3 DNA: TGTGCCAGCAGCGACAGGGGGCTCACCGGGGAGCTGTTTTTT; CDR3 protein: CASSDRGLTGELFF
clone size: once; V gene: TRBV27; D gene: TRBD1; J gene: TRBJ1-2; CDR3 DNA: TGTGCCAGCAGTTTCACAGGGGGTGGCTACACCTTC; CDR3 protein: CASSFTGGGYTF
clone size: .; V gene: TRBV19; D gene: .; J gene: TRBJ2-1; CDR3 DNA: TGTGCCAGTAGGCCGGTGGGGGCTTCCGATGAGCAGTTCTTC; CDR3 protein: CASRPVGASDEQFF
clone size: .; V gene: TRBV5-1; D gene: TRBD1; J gene: TRBJ2-7; CDR3 DNA: TGCGCCAGCAGCCCTGGGACAGCATACGAGCAGTACTTC; CDR3 protein: CASSPGTAYEQYF
clone size: .; V gene: TRBV6-5; D gene: .; J gene: TRBJ1-2; CDR3 DNA: TGTGCCAGCAGCCGAGGGACACCCAACTATGGCTACACCTTC; CDR3 protein: CASSRGTPNYGYTF
clone size: .; V gene: TRBV19; D gene: TRBD2; J gene: TRBJ2-1; CDR3 DNA: TGTGCCAGTAGTGTACTAGCGGGGAGGCCCAATGAGCAGTTCTTC; CDR3 protein: CASSVLAGRPNEQFF
clone size: .; V gene: TRBV6-2/TRBV6-3; D gene: .; J gene: TRBJ1-1; CDR3 DNA: TGTGCCAGCAGCCCCGGGGGGGCTAAGAACACTGAAGCTTTCTTT; CDR3 protein: CASSPGGAKNTEAFF